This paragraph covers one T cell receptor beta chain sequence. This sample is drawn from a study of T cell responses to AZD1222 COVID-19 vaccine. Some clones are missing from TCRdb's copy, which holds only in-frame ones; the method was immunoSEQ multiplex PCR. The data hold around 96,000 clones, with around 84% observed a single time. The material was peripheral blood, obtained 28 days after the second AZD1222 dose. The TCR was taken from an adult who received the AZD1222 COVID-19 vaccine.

Here the CDR3 reads CASSLQGLDSPLHF. The CDR3 nucleotides read TGTGCCAGCAGTCTCCAGGGGTTAGATTCACCCCTCCACTTT. The chain links TRBV6-5 to TRBJ1-6; D may be TRBD1 (6 bases). The CDR3 loop spans 14 amino acids. Trimming removed 5 bases from V and 8 bases from J, with 13 bases in between. Germline V gene data show CDR1 as MNHEY and CDR2 as SVGAGI.